This T cell receptor beta chain was profiled in a study of identifying expanded T cells in peripheral blood. Findings of the study overall: Technical replicates showed 0.9 to 1.5 changed clones; roughly two weeks approximately 16; four weeks 19.

Of note for this clone: The antigen is undetermined.

TCRdb keeps only in-frame clones here, not all; method: immunoSEQ multiplex PCR. The data show 110,000 or so clones, around 90% seen once. The CDR3 consists of 14 residues. Germline V gives CDR1 MRHNA, CDR2 SNTAGT. Trimming took 6 bases from V and 1 from J, leaving 12 bases between them. Sequencing input: blood. The TCR sequence derives from a person aged 18 to 75 in good health. V usage is TRBV6-4 and J usage is TRBJ1-1; no clear D gene. Here the CDR3 reads CASSPGQENTEAFF. The CDR3 nucleotides are TGTGCCAGCAGCCCCGGGCAGGAGAACACTGAAGCTTTCTTT.